The 5 T cell receptor beta chains given below trace back to one sample, sequenced in a study of T cell responses to AZD1222 COVID-19 vaccine. Only in-frame clones appear in the TCRdb table, and some are missing; sequencing was by immunoSEQ multiplex PCR. The table lists roughly 80,000 clones, 90% of them singletons. The sample consisted of peripheral blood, taken 28 days after the second AZD1222 dose. The origin of the receptors is an adult who received the AZD1222 COVID-19 vaccine.

The chain combines TRBV2 with TRBJ1-5; D uncertain. The V end was cut by 3 bases, the J end by 3 bases, with 12 bases between. The CDR3 extends over 15 amino acids. Germline CDR1 SNHLY, CDR2 FYNNEI. The CDR3 nucleotides are TGTGCCAGCAGTGATGAGGGCAGGATCAATCAGCCCCAGCATTTT. Its translation: CASSDEGRINQPQHF.

In this sample, this clone turned up once. The chain links TRBV6-5 to TRBJ2-1; D possibly corresponds to TRBD1 (6 bases). The ends were cut back, 6 bases at V and 6 bases at J, with 15 bases in the middle. Germline V gene sequence: CDR1 MNHEY, CDR2 SVGAGI. This CDR3 is built from 14 residues. The CDR3 sequence: CASRRGSDSNEQFF. Here the CDR3 DNA reads TGTGCCAGCAGAAGGGGGAGTGACTCCAATGAGCAGTTCTTC.

The V call is TRBV3-1 (or the pseudogene TRBV3-2), the J call TRBJ1-2; D ambiguous. This CDR3 region has 14 residues. Per the germline V gene, CDR1 is LGHDT and CDR2 is YNNKEL (reference sequence). V lost 0 bases, J lost 2 bases, and 7 bases lay in between. CDR3 nucleotide sequence: TGTGCCAGCAGCCAAGATACGGGGAACTATGGCTACACCTTC. Its translation is CASSQDTGNYGYTF.

Only a few counts were recorded for this clone. This chain connects TRBV5-4 to TRBJ1-2, with 9 bases fitting TRBD1. Trimming cost V 3 bases and J 5 bases; bases outside gene matches: 8. Looked up from germline, CDR1 is SGHNT and CDR2 is YYREEE (reference sequence). The length of the CDR3 is 15 residues. CDR3 in DNA: TGTGCCAGCAGCTCGGGCTTCGGACAGGGGTATGGCTACACCTTC. Amino acids: CASSSGFGQGYGYTF. The full variable domain, with the rest looked up from reference TRBV5-4 and TRBJ1-2, is ETGVTQSPTHLIKTRGQQVTLRCSSQSGHNTVSWYQQALGQGPQFIFQYYREEENGRGNFPPRFSGLQFPNYSSELNVNALELDDSALYLCASSSGFGQGYGYTFGSGTRLTVV.

The CDR3 spells CASSVGAGFNQPQHF. The CDR3 DNA is TGTGCCAGCAGCGTAGGGGCCGGATTCAATCAGCCCCAGCATTTT. The chain joins TRBV9 to TRBJ1-5; D remains ambiguous. Germline CDR1 SGDLS, CDR2 YYNGEE. The V and J ends lost 0 bases and 3 bases respectively, with 10 bases between them. CDR3 length equals 15 residues.